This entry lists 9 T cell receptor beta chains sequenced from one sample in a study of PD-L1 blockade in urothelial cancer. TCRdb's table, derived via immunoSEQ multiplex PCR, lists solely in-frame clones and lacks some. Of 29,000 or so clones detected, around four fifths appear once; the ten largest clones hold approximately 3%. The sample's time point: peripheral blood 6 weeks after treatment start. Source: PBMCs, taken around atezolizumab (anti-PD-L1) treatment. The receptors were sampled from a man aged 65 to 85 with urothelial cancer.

The CDR3 reads CASSPQTGITSPLHF. The CDR3 DNA is TGTGCCAGCTCACCGCAAACAGGGATAACTTCACCCCTCCACTTT. The chain uses TRBV18 and TRBJ1-6; tentatively, D is TRBD1 (6 bases). Germline V lookup: CDR1 KGHSH, CDR2 LQKENI. The CDR3 length is 15 residues. Trimming cost V 3 bases and J 9 bases, with 15 bases left between them. The complete variable domain, with remaining parts taken from reference TRBV18 and TRBJ1-6, reads NAGVMQNPRHLVRRRGQEARLRCSPMKGHSHVYWYRQLPEEGLKFMVYLQKENIIDESGMPKERFSAEFPKEGPSILRIQQVVRGDSAAYFCASSPQTGITSPLHFGNGTRLTVT.

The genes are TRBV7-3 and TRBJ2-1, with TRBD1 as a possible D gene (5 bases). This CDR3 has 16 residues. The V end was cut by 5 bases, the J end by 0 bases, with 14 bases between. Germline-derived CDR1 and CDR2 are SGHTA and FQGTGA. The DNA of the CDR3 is TGTGCCAGCAGCCCCTTAGGGGTCAGCTCCTACAATGAGCAGTTCTTC. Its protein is CASSPLGVSSYNEQFF.

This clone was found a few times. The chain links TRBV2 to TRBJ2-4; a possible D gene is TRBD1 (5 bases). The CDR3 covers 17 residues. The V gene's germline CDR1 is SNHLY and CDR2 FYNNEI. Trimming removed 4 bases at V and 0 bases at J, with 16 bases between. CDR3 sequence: CASSVDSLQLAKNIQYF. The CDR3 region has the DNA TGTGCCAGCAGTGTCGACAGCCTTCAGCTAGCCAAAAACATTCAGTACTTC.

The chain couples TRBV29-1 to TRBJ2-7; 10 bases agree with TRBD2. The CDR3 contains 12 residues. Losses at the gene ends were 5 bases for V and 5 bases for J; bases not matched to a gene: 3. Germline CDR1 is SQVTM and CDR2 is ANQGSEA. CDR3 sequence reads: CSVRAGGHEQYF. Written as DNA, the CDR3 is TGCAGCGTTCGAGCGGGGGGGCACGAGCAGTACTTC.

In DNA form, the CDR3 reads TGTGCCAGCAGGCGACAGCTTAACACTGAAGCTTTCTTT. Translated: CASRRQLNTEAFF. V usage is TRBV28 and J usage is TRBJ1-1, with D tentatively TRBD1 (5 bases). CDR1 and CDR2 (germline): MDHEN, SYDVKM. There are 13 residues in the CDR3. V lost 6 bases and J lost 2, with 10 bases in between.

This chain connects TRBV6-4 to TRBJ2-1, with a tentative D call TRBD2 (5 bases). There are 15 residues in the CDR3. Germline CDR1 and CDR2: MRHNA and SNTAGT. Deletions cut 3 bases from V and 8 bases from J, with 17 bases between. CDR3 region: CASSEERSRAHEQFF. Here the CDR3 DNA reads TGTGCCAGCAGTGAGGAGCGGAGCCGAGCCCATGAGCAGTTCTTC.

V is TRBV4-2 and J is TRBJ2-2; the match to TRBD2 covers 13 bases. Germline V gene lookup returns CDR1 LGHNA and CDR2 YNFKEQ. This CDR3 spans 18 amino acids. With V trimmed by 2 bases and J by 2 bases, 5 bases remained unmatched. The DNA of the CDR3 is TGTGCCAGCAGCCAATGGACTAGCGGGGGTTTAAACACCGGGGAGCTGTTTTTT. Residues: CASSQWTSGGLNTGELFF.

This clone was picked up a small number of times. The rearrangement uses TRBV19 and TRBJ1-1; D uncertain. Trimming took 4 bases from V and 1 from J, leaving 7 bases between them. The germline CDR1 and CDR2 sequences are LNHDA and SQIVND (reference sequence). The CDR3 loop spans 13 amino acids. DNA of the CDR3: TGTGCCAGTAGTAGTGGAGGGAACACTGAAGCTTTCTTT. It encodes CASSSGGNTEAFF.

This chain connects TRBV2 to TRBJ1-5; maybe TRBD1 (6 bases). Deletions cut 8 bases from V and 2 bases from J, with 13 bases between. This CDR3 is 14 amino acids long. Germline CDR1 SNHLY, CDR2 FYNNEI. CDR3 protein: CASGGAARNQPQHF. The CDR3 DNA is TGTGCCAGCGGGGGGGCAGCCCGCAATCAGCCCCAGCATTTT.